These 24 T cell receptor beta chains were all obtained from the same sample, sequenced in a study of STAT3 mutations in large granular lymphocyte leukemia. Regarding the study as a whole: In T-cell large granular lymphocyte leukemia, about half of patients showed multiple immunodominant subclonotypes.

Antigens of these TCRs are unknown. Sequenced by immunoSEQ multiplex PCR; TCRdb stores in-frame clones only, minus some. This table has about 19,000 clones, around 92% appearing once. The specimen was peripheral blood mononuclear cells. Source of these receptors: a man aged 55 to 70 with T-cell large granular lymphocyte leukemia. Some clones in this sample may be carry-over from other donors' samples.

Written as DNA, the CDR3 is TGCAGCGTTGAAAAACGGCCCATAGCCTACGAGCAGTACTTC. Protein: CSVEKRPIAYEQYF. The chain is built from TRBV29-1 and TRBJ2-7; unclear D gene. Between the trimmed V and J ends, which lost 2 bases and 2 bases, there was a span of 13 bases. The CDR3 loop spans 14 amino acids. Germline lookup yields CDR1 SQVTM and CDR2 ANQGSEA.

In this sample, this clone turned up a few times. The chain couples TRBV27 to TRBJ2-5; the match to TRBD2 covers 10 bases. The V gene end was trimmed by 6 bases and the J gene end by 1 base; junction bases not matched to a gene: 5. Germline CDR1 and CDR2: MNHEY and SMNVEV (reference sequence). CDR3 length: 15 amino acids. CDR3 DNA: TGTGCCAGCAGCCGGACTAGCGGATCCCAAGAGACCCAGTACTTC. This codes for CASSRTSGSQETQYF.

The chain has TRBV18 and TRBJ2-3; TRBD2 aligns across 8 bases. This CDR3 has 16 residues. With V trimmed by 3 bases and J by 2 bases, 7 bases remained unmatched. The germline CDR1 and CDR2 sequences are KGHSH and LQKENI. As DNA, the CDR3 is TGTGCCAGCTCACCTATGTTGGGACTAGACACAGATACGCAGTATTTT. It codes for CASSPMLGLDTDTQYF.

CDR3 sequence: CASSLDGRDTIYF. CDR3 coding DNA: TGCGCCAGCAGCTTGGACGGGAGAGACACCATATATTTT. The chain combines TRBV5-1 with TRBJ1-3; D not certain. V lost 0 bases, J lost 8 bases, and 9 bases lay in between. The CDR3 consists of 13 residues. Germline CDR1 and CDR2: SGHRS and YFSETQ.

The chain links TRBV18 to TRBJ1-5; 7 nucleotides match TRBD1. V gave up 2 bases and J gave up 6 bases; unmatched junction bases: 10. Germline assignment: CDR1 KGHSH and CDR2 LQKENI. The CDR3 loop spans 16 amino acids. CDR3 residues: CASSPTGASGTQPQHF. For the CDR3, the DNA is TGTGCCAGCTCACCAACAGGGGCGTCCGGTACTCAGCCCCAGCATTTT.

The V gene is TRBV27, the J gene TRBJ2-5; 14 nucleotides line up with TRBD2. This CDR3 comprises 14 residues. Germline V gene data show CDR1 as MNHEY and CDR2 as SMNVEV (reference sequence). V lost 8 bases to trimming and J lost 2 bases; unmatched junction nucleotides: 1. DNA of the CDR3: TGTGCCAGCCGGACTAGCGGGAGGCAAGAGACCCAGTACTTC. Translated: CASRTSGRQETQYF.

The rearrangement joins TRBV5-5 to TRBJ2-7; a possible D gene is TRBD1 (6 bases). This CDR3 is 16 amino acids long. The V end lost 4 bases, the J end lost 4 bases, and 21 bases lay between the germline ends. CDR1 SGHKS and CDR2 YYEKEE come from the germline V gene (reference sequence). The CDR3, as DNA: TGTGCCAGCAGCCCCCCGGACCTCAGGGGTAGGTACGAGCAGTACTTC. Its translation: CASSPPDLRGRYEQYF.

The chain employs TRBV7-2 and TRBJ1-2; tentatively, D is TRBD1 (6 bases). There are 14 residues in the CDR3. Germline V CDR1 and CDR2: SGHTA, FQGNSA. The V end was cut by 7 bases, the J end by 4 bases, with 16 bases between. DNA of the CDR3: TGTGCCAGCACCCCCTGGGGGGACACCTATGGCTACACCTTC. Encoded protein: CASTPWGDTYGYTF.

This chain's CDR3 is CASRGSYEQYF. The CDR3 DNA sequence: TGTGCCAGCCGGGGCTCCTACGAGCAGTACTTC. The V call is TRBV6-5, the J call TRBJ2-7, with D possibly matching TRBD2 (5 bases). V gave up 8 bases and J gave up 0 bases, with 5 bases separating them. The CDR3 has 11 residues. CDR1 is MNHEY, CDR2 SVGAGI, per germline.

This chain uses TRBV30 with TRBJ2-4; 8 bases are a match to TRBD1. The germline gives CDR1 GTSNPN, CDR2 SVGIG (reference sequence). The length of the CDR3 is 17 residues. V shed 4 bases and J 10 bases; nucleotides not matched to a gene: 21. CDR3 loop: CAWTRLGPPGGVRIQYF. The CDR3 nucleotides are TGTGCCTGGACTAGACTGGGCCCTCCAGGGGGCGTTAGGATTCAGTACTTC.

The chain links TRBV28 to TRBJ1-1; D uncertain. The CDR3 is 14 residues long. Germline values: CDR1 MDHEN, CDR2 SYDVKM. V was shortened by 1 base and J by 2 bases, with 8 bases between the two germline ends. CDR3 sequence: CASSLFRSNTEAFF. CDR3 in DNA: TGTGCCAGCAGTTTATTCAGGTCCAACACTGAAGCTTTCTTT.

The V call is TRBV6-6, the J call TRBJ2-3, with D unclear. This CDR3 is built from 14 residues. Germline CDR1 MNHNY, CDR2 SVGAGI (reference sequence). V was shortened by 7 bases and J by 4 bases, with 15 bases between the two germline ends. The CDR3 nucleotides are TGTGCCAGCAACCTCCGTGTGGGCGCAGATACGCAGTATTTT. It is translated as CASNLRVGADTQYF.

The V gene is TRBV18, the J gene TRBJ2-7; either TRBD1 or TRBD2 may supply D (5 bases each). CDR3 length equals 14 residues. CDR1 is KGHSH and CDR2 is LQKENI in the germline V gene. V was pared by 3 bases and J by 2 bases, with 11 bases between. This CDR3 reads CASSPWDRAYEQYF. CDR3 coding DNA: TGTGCCAGCTCACCCTGGGACCGGGCCTACGAGCAGTACTTC.

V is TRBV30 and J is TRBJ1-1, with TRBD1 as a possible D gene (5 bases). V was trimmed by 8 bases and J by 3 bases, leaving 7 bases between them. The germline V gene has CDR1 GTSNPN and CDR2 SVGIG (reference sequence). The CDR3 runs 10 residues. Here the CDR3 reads CAGGDTEAFF. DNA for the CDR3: TGTGCCGGGGGGGACACTGAAGCTTTCTTT.

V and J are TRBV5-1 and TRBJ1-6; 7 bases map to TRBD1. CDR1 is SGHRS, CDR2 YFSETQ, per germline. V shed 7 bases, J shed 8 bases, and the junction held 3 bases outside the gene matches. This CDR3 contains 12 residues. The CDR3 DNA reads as TGCGCCAGCCGGGACAGTGATTCACCCCTCCACTTT. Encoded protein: CASRDSDSPLHF.

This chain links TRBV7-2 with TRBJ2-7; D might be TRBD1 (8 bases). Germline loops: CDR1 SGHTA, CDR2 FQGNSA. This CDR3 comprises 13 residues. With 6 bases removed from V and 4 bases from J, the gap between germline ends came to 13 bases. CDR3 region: CASSGQGGYEQYF. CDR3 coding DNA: TGTGCCAGCAGTGGACAGGGAGGGTACGAGCAGTACTTC.

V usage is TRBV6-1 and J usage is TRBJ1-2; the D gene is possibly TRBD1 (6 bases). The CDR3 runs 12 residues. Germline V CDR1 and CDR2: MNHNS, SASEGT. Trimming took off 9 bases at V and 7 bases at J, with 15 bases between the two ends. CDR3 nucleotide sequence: TGTGCCAGTCACAGGGTTTCGAGTGGCTACACCTTC. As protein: CASHRVSSGYTF.

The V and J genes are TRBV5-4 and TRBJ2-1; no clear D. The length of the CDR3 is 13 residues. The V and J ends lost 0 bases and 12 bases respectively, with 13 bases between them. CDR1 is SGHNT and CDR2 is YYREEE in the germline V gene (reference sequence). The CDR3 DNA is TGTGCCAGCAGCTTGGATCGGAGCTCAGGGCAGTTCTTC. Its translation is CASSLDRSSGQFF.

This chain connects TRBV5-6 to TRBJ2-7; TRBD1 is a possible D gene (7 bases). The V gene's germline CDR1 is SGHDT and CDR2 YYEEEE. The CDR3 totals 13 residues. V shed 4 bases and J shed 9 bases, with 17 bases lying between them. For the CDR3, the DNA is TGTGCCAGCAGCAGGGGGCGGGACCACGGGCAGTACTTC. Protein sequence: CASSRGRDHGQYF.

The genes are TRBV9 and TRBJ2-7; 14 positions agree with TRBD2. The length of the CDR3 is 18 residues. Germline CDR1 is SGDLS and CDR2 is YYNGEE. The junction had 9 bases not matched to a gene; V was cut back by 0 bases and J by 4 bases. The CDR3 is CASSVAPLGTSGSYEQYF. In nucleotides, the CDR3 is TGTGCCAGCAGCGTAGCCCCTCTAGGGACTAGCGGGAGTTACGAGCAGTACTTC.

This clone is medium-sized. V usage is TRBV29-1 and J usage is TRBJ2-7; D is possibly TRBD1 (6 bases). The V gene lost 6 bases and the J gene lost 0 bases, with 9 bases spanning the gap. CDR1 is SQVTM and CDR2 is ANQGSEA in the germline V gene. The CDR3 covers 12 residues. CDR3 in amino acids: CSVRTDSYEQYF. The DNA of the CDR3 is TGCAGCGTCAGGACAGACTCCTACGAGCAGTACTTC.

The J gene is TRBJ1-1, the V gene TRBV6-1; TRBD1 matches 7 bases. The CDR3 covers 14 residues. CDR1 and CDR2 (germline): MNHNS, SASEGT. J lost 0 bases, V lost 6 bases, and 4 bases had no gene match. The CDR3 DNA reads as TGTGCCAGCAGGGACAGGACATTGAACACTGAAGCTTTCTTT. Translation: CASRDRTLNTEAFF.

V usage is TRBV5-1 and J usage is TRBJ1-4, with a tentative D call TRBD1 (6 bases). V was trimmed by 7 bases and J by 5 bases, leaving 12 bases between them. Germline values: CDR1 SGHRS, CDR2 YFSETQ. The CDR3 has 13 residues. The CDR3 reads CASPPGENEKLFF. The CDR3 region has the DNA TGCGCCAGCCCCCCAGGGGAGAATGAAAAACTGTTTTTT.

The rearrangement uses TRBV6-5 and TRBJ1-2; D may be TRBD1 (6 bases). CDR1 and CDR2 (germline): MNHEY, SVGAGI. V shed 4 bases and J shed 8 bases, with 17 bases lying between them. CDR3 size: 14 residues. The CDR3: CASSSQGGSAGYTF. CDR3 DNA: TGTGCCAGCAGTTCCCAAGGGGGGTCGGCGGGCTACACCTTC.